By share, the clone carrying this TCR beta chain counts as medium-sized. This CDR3 has 12 amino acids. J was trimmed by 5 bases and V by 4 bases; bases with no gene match: 0. Germline CDR1 and CDR2: SGHAT and FQNNGV. Individual TCR cDNA molecules each bore their own unique molecular identifier. TCRdb fed the 5' RACE reads into MiXCR, producing one record per CDR3 protein. The table has about 27,000 distinct CDR3 sequences, 7% seen once. The sample is drawn from a study of spatial heterogeneity in lung cancer. The time point denotes: sample taken at primary tumor resection. The donors comprised about 74 untreated early-stage non-small cell lung cancer patients. Material for sequencing was whole RNA from tumor, nontumor lung or frozen PBMC, left unsorted.

This specimen was PBMCs, taken at surgery. The chain recombines TRBV11-2 with TRBJ2-5; 8 positions match TRBD1. The clonotype originates from a male donor with early-stage non-small cell lung cancer. The CDR3 DNA follows: TGTGCCAGCAGCTGGGACAGGGAGACCCAGTACTTC. Translation: CASSWDRETQYF.